This T cell receptor beta chain is drawn from a study of T-cell memory formation after mild COVID-19. MiXCR was run by TCRdb on the 5' RACE reads, yielding one entry per CDR3 protein. Here the sample spans around 300,000 distinct CDR3 sequences, about a sixth being singletons. Findings and limits, study-wide: Clones that contracted clustered mainly in CM and EM if CD4+ and in EMRA if CD8+.

Concerning this clonotype: Its specificity is unknown.

This CDR3 has 16 amino acids. The junction had 11 bases not matched to a gene; V was cut back by 10 bases and J by 0 bases. The germline V gene has CDR1 LGHNA and CDR2 YSLEER. The chain is built from TRBV4-3 and TRBJ2-3; the match to TRBD2 covers 9 bases. Sequenced material: PBMCs or a T cell subset sorted from them (not recorded which). The clonotype originates from a man aged 18 to 29 who had mild COVID-19 (a few samples of this study predate the infection). Cell type and time point are not known. The CDR3 nucleotides read TGCGCCAACATAGCGGGGGTTCCAGCTAGCACAGATACGCAGTATTTT. This codes for CANIAGVPASTDTQYF.